The sequence of this TCR beta chain was determined in a study of blood T cells in healthy people across ages. Through a sample-barcoded 5' primer and a J-beta primer mix, a second PCR was run for about 6 to 11 cycles. TCRdb fed the 5' RACE reads into MiXCR, producing one record per CDR3 protein. Counted here are approximately 1,000,000 distinct CDR3 sequences, less than 50% occurring once; the ten biggest clones make up approximately 17%. Germline CDR1 and CDR2: MNHEY and SVGEGT. V trimming: 8 bases; J trimming: 2 bases; junction bases outside the gene matches: 4. The CDR3 totals 14 residues. Findings and limits, study-wide: Investigators treated diversity estimates from one million T cells as underestimates. The study could not conclusively compare naive and antigen-experienced cells, given its unsorted PBMCs. Across the age range, TCR beta diversity per million T cells fell in a roughly linear way.

Each sample yielded at least 6.5 million isolated PBMCs. This clonotype was seen a handful of times. The antigen is unknown. The sequence came from a woman aged 55-69 years in good health. The sequenced material came from blood. The J gene is TRBJ2-7, the V gene TRBV6-2 or TRBV6-3, with TRBD2 matching over 12 bases. This CDR3 reads CASYSSGRAYEQYF. CDR3 sequence (DNA): TGTGCCAGCTATTCTAGCGGGAGGGCCTACGAGCAGTACTTC.